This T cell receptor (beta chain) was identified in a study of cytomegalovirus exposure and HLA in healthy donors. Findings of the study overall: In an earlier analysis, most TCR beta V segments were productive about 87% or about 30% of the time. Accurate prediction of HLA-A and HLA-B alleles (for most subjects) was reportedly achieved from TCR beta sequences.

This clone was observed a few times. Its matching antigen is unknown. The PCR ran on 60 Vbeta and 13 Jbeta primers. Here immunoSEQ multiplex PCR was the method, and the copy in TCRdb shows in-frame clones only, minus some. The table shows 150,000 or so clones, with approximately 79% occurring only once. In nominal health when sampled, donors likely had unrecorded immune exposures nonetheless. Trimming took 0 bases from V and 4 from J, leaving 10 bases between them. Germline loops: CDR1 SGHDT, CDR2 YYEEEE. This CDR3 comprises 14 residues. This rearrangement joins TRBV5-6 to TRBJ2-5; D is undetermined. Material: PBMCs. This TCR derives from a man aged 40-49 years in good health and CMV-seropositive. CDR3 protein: CASSLVFKRETQYF. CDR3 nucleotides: TGTGCCAGCAGCTTGGTATTTAAGCGAGAGACCCAGTACTTC. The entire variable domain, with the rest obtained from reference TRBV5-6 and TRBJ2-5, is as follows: DAGVTQSPTHLIKTRGQQVTLRCSPKSGHDTVSWYQQALGQGPQFIFQYYEEEERQRGNFPDRFSGHQFPNYSSELNVNALLLGDSALYLCASSLVFKRETQYFGPGTRLLVL.